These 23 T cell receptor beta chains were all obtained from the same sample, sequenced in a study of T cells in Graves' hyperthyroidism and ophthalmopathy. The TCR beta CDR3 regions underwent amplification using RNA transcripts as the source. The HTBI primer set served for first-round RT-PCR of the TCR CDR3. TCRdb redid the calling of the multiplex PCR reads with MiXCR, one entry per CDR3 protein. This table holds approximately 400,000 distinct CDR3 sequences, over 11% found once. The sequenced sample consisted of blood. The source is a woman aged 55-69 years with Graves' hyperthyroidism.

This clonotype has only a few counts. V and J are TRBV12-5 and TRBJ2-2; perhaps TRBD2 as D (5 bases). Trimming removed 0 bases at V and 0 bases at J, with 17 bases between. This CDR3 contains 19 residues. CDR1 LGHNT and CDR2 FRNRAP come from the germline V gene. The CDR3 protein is CASGLVLRGIAPNTGELFF. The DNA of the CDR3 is TGTGCTAGTGGTTTGGTATTAAGAGGCATAGCGCCGAACACCGGGGAGCTGTTTTTT.

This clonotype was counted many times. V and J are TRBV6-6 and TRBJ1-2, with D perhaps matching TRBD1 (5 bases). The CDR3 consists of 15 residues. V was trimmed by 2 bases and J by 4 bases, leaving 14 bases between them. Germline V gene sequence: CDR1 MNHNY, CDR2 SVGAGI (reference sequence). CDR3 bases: TGTGCCAGCAGTTACGGGCAGGGAGGATCCTATGGCTACACCTTC. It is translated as CASSYGQGGSYGYTF.

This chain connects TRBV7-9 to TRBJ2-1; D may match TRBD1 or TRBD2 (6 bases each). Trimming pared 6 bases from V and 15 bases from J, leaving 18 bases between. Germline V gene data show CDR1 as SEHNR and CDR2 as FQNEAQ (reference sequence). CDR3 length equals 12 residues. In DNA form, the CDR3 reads TGTGCCAGCAGTCGGGGGCAGGGGACCTCGTTCTTC. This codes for CASSRGQGTSFF.

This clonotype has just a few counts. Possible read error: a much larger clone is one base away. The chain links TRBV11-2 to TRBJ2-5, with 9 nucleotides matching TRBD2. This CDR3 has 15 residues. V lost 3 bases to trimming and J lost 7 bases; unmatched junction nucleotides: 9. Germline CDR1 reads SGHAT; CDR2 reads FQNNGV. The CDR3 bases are TGTGCCAGCAGCTTTAGAACGGCGGGAGGGGGGACCCAGTACTTC. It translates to CASSFRTAGGGTQYF.

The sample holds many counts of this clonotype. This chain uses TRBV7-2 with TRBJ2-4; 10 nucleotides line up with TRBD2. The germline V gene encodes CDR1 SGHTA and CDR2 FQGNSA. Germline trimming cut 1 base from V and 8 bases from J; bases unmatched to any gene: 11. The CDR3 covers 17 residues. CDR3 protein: CASSLEGASGRRDIQYF. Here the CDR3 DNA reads TGTGCCAGCAGCTTAGAGGGGGCTAGCGGGAGACGAGACATTCAGTACTTC.

CDR3 protein: CAWSVTSGSWETQYF. The CDR3 bases are TGTGCCTGGAGTGTGACTAGCGGGAGTTGGGAGACCCAGTACTTC. V usage is TRBV30 and J usage is TRBJ2-5; 12 bases are a match to TRBD2. Trimming at V came to 0 bases and at J to 5 bases, leaving 4 bases not matched to a gene. The CDR3 consists of 15 residues. Germline V gene sequence: CDR1 GTSNPN, CDR2 SVGIG (reference sequence).

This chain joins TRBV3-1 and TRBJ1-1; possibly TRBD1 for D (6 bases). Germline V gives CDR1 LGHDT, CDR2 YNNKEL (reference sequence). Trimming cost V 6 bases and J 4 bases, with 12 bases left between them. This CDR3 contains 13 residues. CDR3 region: CASRSQGPTEAFF. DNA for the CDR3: TGTGCCAGCAGATCACAGGGCCCCACTGAAGCTTTCTTT.

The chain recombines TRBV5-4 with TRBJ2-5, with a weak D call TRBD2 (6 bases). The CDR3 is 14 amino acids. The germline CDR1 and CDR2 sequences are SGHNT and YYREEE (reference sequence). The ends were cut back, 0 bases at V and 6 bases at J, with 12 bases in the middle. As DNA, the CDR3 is TGTGCCAGCAGCTTGGATTTCGGGGGAAAGACCCAGTACTTC. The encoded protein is CASSLDFGGKTQYF.

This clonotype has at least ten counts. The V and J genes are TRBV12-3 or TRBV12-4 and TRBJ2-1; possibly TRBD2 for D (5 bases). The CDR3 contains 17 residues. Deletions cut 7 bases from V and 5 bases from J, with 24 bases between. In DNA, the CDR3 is TGTGCCAGCAAGTTTCGGCCTATAGCGACAACTCACAATGAGCAGTTCTTC. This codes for CASKFRPIATTHNEQFF.

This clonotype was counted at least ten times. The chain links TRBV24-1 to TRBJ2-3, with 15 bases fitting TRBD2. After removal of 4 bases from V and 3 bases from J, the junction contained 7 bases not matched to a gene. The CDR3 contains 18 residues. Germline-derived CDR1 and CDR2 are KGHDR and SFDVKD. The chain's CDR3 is CATSDPGTSGRLTDTQYF. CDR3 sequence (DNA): TGTGCCACCAGTGACCCCGGGACTAGCGGGAGGTTGACAGATACGCAGTATTTT.

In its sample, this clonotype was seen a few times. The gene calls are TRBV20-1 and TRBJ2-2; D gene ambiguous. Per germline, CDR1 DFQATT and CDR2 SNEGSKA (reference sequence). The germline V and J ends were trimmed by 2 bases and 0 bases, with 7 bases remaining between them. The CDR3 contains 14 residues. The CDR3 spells CSARRLPNTGELFF. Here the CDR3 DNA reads TGCAGTGCTAGAAGGCTACCGAACACCGGGGAGCTGTTTTTT.

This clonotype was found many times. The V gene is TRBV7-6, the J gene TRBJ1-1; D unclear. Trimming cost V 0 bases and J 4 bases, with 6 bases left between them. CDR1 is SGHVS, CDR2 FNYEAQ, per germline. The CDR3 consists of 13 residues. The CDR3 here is CASSLAGFTEAFF. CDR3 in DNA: TGTGCCAGCAGCTTAGCTGGGTTCACTGAAGCTTTCTTT. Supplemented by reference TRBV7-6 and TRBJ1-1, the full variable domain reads GAGVSQSPRYKVTKRGQDVALRCDPISGHVSLYWYRQALGQGPEFLTYFNYEAQQDKSGLPNDRFSAERPEGSISTLTIQRTEQRDSAMYRCASSLAGFTEAFFGQGTRLTVV.

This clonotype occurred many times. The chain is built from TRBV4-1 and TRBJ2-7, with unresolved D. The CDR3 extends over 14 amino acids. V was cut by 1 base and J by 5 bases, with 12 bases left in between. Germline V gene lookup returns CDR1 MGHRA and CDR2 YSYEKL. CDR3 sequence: CASSQGYEGNEQYF. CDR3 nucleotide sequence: TGCGCCAGCAGCCAAGGGTACGAAGGGAACGAGCAGTACTTC.

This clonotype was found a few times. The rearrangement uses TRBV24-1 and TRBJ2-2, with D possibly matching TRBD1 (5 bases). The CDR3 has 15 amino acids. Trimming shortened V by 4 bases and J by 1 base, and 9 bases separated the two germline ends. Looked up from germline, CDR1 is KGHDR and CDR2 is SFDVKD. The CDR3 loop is CATSEADRNTGELFF. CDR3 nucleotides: TGTGCCACCAGTGAAGCTGACAGGAACACCGGGGAGCTGTTTTTT.

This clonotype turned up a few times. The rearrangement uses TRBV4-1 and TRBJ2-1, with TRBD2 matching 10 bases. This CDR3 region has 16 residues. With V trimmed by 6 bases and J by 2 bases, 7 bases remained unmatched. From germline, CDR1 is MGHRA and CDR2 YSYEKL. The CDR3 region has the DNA TGCGCCAGCAGGGACCTAGCGGGAGAACCCTACAATGAGCAGTTCTTC. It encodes CASRDLAGEPYNEQFF.

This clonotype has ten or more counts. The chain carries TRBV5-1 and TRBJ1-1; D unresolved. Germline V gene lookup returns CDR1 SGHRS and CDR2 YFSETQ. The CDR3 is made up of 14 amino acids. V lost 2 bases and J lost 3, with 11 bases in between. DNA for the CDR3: TGCGCCAGCAGCTTCCGTGGGTCGGACACTGAAGCTTTCTTT. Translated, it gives CASSFRGSDTEAFF.

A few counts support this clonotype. The DNA of the CDR3 is TGTGCTAGTGGTTTGGTACTCTGGCAGGGGAATTCTAACTATGGCTACACCTTC. It yields the protein CASGLVLWQGNSNYGYTF. The rearrangement uses TRBV12-5 and TRBJ1-2; possible D gene TRBD1, 6 bases. Germline V lookup: CDR1 LGHNT, CDR2 FRNRAP. CDR3 length: 18 amino acids. Deletions cut 0 bases from V and 0 bases from J, with 17 bases between. The full variable domain, its missing parts supplied by reference TRBV12-5 and TRBJ1-2, is DARVTQTPRHKVTEMGQEVTMRCQPILGHNTVFWYRQTMMQGLELLAYFRNRAPLDDSGMPKDRFSAEMPDATLATLKIQPSEPRDSAVYFCASGLVLWQGNSNYGYTFGSGTRLTVV.

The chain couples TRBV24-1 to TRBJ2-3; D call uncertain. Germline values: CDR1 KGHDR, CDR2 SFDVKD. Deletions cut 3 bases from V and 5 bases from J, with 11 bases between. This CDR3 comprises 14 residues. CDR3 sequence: CATSDQPPRDTQYF. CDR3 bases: TGTGCCACCAGTGATCAGCCCCCTAGAGATACGCAGTATTTT.

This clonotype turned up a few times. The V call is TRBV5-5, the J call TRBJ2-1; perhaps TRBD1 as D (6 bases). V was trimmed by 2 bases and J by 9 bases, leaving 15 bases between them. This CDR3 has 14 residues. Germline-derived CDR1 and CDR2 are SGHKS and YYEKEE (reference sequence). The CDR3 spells CASSLSRDTPEQFF. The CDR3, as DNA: TGTGCCAGCAGCTTATCCCGGGACACCCCTGAGCAGTTCTTC.

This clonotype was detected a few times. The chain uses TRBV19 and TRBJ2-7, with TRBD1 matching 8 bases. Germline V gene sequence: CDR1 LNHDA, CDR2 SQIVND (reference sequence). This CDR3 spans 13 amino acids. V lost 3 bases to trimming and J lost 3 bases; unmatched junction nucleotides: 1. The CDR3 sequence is CASSMDRDYEQYF. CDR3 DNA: TGTGCCAGTAGTATGGACAGGGACTACGAGCAGTACTTC. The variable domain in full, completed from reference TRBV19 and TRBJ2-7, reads DGGITQSPKYLFRKEGQNVTLSCEQNLNHDAMYWYRQDPGQGLRLIYYSQIVNDFQKGDIAEGYSVSREKKESFPLTVTSAQKNPTAFYLCASSMDRDYEQYFGPGTRLTVT.

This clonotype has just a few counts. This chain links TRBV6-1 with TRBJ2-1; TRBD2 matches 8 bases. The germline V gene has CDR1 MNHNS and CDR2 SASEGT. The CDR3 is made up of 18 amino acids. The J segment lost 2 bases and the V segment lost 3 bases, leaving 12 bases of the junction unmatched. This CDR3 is CASSDRVSGSGPYNEQFF. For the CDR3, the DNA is TGTGCCAGCAGTGATCGGGTCAGCGGGAGTGGGCCCTACAATGAGCAGTTCTTC.

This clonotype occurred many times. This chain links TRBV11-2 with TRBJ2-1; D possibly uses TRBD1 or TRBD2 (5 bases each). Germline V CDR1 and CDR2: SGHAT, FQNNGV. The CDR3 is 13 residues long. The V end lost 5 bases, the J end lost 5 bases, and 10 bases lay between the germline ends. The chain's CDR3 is CASSPGTNNEQFF. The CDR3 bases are TGTGCCAGCAGCCCCGGGACGAACAATGAGCAGTTCTTC.

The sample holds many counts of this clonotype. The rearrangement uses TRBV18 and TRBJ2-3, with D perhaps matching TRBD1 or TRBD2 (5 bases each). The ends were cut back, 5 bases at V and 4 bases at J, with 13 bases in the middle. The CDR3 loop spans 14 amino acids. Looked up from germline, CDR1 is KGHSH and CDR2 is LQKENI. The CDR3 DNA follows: TGTGCCAGCTCAGTCCAACAGGACTCAGATACGCAGTATTTT. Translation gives CASSVQQDSDTQYF.